Listed below are T cell receptor beta chains from one sample, sequenced in a study of cytomegalovirus exposure and HLA in healthy donors. Clones were sequenced by immunoSEQ multiplex PCR, and TCRdb holds only the in-frame ones, with some missing. The sample shows tens of thousands of clones, roughly 73% of them seen only once. Sequenced input: PBMCs. The receptors here all came from a man aged 35-49 years in good health and CMV-seronegative. Both conserved end residues are part of each CDR3. D genes are given only for firm matches. Not all rows give a size; the values are once, few, many and, for expanded clones, a class.

CDR3 protein: CAWSVGGAYGNTIYF; CDR3 DNA: TGTGCCTGGAGTGTCGGGGGGGCATATGGAAACACCATATATTTT; J gene: TRBJ1-3; V gene: TRBV30; clone size: NA; D gene: NA
CDR3 protein: CATAPGGGTALSWTEAFF; CDR3 DNA: TGCGCCACCGCGCCCGGGGGCGGGACAGCTCTTAGCTGGACTGAAGCTTTCTTT; J gene: TRBJ1-1; V gene: TRBV5-1; clone size: NA; D gene: TRBD1
CDR3 protein: CASSLDFTDTQYF; CDR3 DNA: TGTGCCAGCAGCTTAGACTTCACAGATACGCAGTATTTT; J gene: TRBJ2-3; V gene: TRBV7-3; clone size: NA; D gene: NA
CDR3 protein: CASSYVAGGRPTEQYF; CDR3 DNA: TGTGCCAGCAGTTACGTAGCGGGGGGCAGGCCGACCGAGCAGTACTTC; J gene: TRBJ2-7; V gene: TRBV6-5; clone size: NA; D gene: TRBD2
CDR3 protein: CASSLGSNNYGYTF; CDR3 DNA: TGTGCCAGCAGTTTAGGCAGTAATAACTATGGCTACACCTTC; J gene: TRBJ1-2; V gene: TRBV28; clone size: NA; D gene: NA
CDR3 protein: CASSLEWGQSYNEQFF; CDR3 DNA: TGTGCTAGCAGCTTAGAGTGGGGGCAGTCCTACAATGAGCAGTTCTTC; J gene: TRBJ2-1; V gene: TRBV7-7; clone size: NA; D gene: NA
CDR3 protein: CASSEALGAYEQYF; CDR3 DNA: TGTGCCAGCAGTGAAGCGCTAGGGGCCTACGAGCAGTACTTC; J gene: TRBJ2-7; V gene: TRBV6-1; clone size: few; D gene: NA
CDR3 protein: CAGAPGQGLSYTF; CDR3 DNA: TGTGCCGGAGCCCCGGGACAGGGGTTGAGCTACACCTTC; J gene: TRBJ1-2; V gene: TRBV30; clone size: NA; D gene: TRBD1
CDR3 protein: CASREWGQWAEKLFF; CDR3 DNA: TGTGCCAGCAGGGAATGGGGGCAATGGGCTGAAAAACTGTTTTTT; J gene: TRBJ1-4; V gene: TRBV13; clone size: NA; D gene: NA
CDR3 protein: CASSTRTGGATGELFF; CDR3 DNA: TGTGCCAGCAGCACCCGGACAGGGGGGGCGACCGGGGAGCTGTTTTTT; J gene: TRBJ2-2; V gene: TRBV7-9; clone size: NA; D gene: TRBD1
CDR3 protein: CARSDGRDEQYF; CDR3 DNA: TGTGCCCGGAGTGACGGGAGGGACGAGCAGTACTTC; J gene: TRBJ2-7; V gene: TRBV30; clone size: NA; D gene: TRBD2
CDR3 protein: CASSAVRFGANVLTF; CDR3 DNA: TGTGCCAGCAGTGCCGTTCGGTTTGGGGCCAACGTCCTGACTTTC; J gene: TRBJ2-6; V gene: TRBV6-1; clone size: few; D gene: NA
CDR3 protein: CASSPIRTGTNEQYF; CDR3 DNA: TGTGCCAGCAGTCCGATCCGGACAGGGACCAACGAGCAGTACTTC; J gene: TRBJ2-7; V gene: TRBV28; clone size: NA; D gene: TRBD1
CDR3 protein: CASSLGAGNTEAFF; CDR3 DNA: TGTGCCAGCAGCTTAGGGGCAGGGAACACTGAAGCTTTCTTT; J gene: TRBJ1-1; V gene: TRBV7-8; clone size: NA; D gene: NA
CDR3 protein: CASSDGGLVYNEQFF; CDR3 DNA: TGTGCCAGCAGTGACGGAGGACTGGTATACAATGAGCAGTTCTTC; J gene: TRBJ2-1; V gene: TRBV6-1; clone size: NA; D gene: NA
CDR3 protein: CASSLRGVADEQYF; CDR3 DNA: TGTGCCAGCAGCTTGAGGGGTGTAGCGGACGAGCAGTACTTC; J gene: TRBJ2-7; V gene: TRBV5-4; clone size: NA; D gene: NA
CDR3 protein: CASSGVLQSSYGYTF; CDR3 DNA: TGTGCCAGCAGTGGGGTGCTACAGTCGAGCTATGGCTACACCTTC; J gene: TRBJ1-2; V gene: TRBV2; clone size: NA; D gene: NA
CDR3 protein: CASSLAGGIRQNTEAFF; CDR3 DNA: TGCGCCAGCAGCTTGGCCGGCGGGATTCGTCAAAACACTGAAGCTTTCTTT; J gene: TRBJ1-1; V gene: TRBV5-1; clone size: NA; D gene: NA
CDR3 protein: CAISDSTDRLVF; CDR3 DNA: TGTGCCATCAGTGACTCCACGGACAGGCTCGTTTTT; J gene: TRBJ1-4; V gene: TRBV10-3; clone size: few; D gene: TRBD1
CDR3 protein: CASSLDGQANQPQHF; CDR3 DNA: TGTGCCAGCTCACTAGATGGACAGGCTAATCAGCCCCAGCATTTT; J gene: TRBJ1-5; V gene: TRBV18; clone size: NA; D gene: TRBD1
CDR3 protein: CASSSIQTTYEQYF; CDR3 DNA: TGTGCCAGCAGCTCTATCCAAACCACCTACGAGCAGTACTTC; J gene: TRBJ2-7; V gene: TRBV5-6; clone size: NA; D gene: NA
CDR3 protein: CASRVGGSSYEQYF; CDR3 DNA: TGTGCCAGCAGAGTAGGCGGGAGCTCCTACGAGCAGTACTTC; J gene: TRBJ2-7; V gene: TRBV28; clone size: NA; D gene: TRBD2
CDR3 protein: CASSPSGGLAGEEQYF; CDR3 DNA: TGTGCCAGCAGCCCAAGTGGGGGACTAGCGGGAGAAGAGCAGTACTTC; J gene: TRBJ2-7; V gene: TRBV14; clone size: NA; D gene: TRBD2
CDR3 protein: CASRTQETQYF; CDR3 DNA: TGTGCCAGCAGGACACAAGAGACCCAGTACTTC; J gene: TRBJ2-5; V gene: TRBV6-1; clone size: NA; D gene: NA
CDR3 protein: CASSVDSAGANEQYF; CDR3 DNA: TGTGCCAGCAGCGTAGATTCCGCAGGGGCTAACGAGCAGTACTTC; J gene: TRBJ2-7; V gene: TRBV9; clone size: NA; D gene: NA
CDR3 protein: CASSYSSGQVFDEQFF; CDR3 DNA: TGTGCCAGCAGTTACTCCTCAGGACAGGTATTCGATGAGCAGTTCTTC; J gene: TRBJ2-1; V gene: TRBV6-5; clone size: NA; D gene: TRBD1
CDR3 protein: CASSELGVNTEAFF; CDR3 DNA: TGTGCCAGCAGTGAATTAGGGGTAAACACTGAAGCTTTCTTT; J gene: TRBJ1-1; V gene: TRBV25-1; clone size: NA; D gene: NA
CDR3 protein: CASSLMRGITTEAFF; CDR3 DNA: TGTGCCAGCAGTTTAATGCGGGGTATTACCACTGAAGCTTTCTTT; J gene: TRBJ1-1; V gene: TRBV27; clone size: few; D gene: NA
CDR3 protein: CASSRQGPETQYF; CDR3 DNA: TGTGCCAGCAGCAGACAGGGCCCAGAGACCCAGTACTTC; J gene: TRBJ2-5; V gene: TRBV28; clone size: once; D gene: TRBD1
CDR3 protein: CASSSRSLMNTEAFF; CDR3 DNA: TGTGCCAGCAGCTCTCGGAGCCTCATGAACACTGAAGCTTTCTTT; J gene: TRBJ1-1; V gene: TRBV9; clone size: NA; D gene: NA
CDR3 protein: CASSEVPGGNYEQYF; CDR3 DNA: TGTGCCAGCAGTGAAGTTCCGGGGGGAAACTACGAGCAGTACTTC; J gene: TRBJ2-7; V gene: TRBV2; clone size: NA; D gene: TRBD2
CDR3 protein: CASSFNQRELFF; CDR3 DNA: TGTGCCAGCAGTTTCAATCAGAGGGAGCTGTTTTTT; J gene: TRBJ2-2; V gene: TRBV27; clone size: NA; D gene: NA
CDR3 protein: CASSSGTNNQPQHF; CDR3 DNA: TGTGCCAGCAGCTCTGGGACAAACAATCAGCCCCAGCATTTT; J gene: TRBJ1-5; V gene: TRBV5-8; clone size: NA; D gene: NA
CDR3 protein: CASRGTGDTEAFF; CDR3 DNA: TGTGCCAGCAGAGGAACAGGGGACACTGAAGCTTTCTTT; J gene: TRBJ1-1; V gene: TRBV25-1; clone size: NA; D gene: TRBD1
CDR3 protein: CASSPRTAGGVDTQYF; CDR3 DNA: TGTGCCAGCAGCCCCCGTACAGCGGGAGGGGTAGATACGCAGTATTTT; J gene: TRBJ2-3; V gene: TRBV7-9; clone size: NA; D gene: TRBD2
CDR3 protein: CASSLGTASYEQYF; CDR3 DNA: TGTGCCAGCAGCCTAGGGACAGCTAGCTACGAGCAGTACTTC; J gene: TRBJ2-7; V gene: TRBV7-9; clone size: NA; D gene: TRBD1
CDR3 protein: CAISERDILTYEQYF; CDR3 DNA: TGTGCCATCAGTGAACGGGACATCCTCACCTACGAGCAGTACTTC; J gene: TRBJ2-7; V gene: TRBV10-3; clone size: NA; D gene: NA
CDR3 protein: CASSLDGGGISYEQYF; CDR3 DNA: TGTGCCAGCAGCTTGGATGGGGGGGGAATCTCCTACGAGCAGTACTTC; J gene: TRBJ2-7; V gene: TRBV5-4; clone size: once; D gene: TRBD2
CDR3 protein: CASSQFGAGEAFF; CDR3 DNA: TGTGCCAGCAGCCAGTTTGGAGCGGGAGAAGCTTTCTTT; J gene: TRBJ1-1; V gene: TRBV6-6; clone size: NA; D gene: NA
CDR3 protein: CASSFYGGDLEAFF; CDR3 DNA: TGTGCCAGCAGTTTTTACGGGGGTGATCTTGAAGCTTTCTTT; J gene: TRBJ1-1; V gene: TRBV28; clone size: NA; D gene: NA
CDR3 protein: CASSPQGKGGYTF; CDR3 DNA: TGTGCCAGTAGTCCTCAGGGGAAAGGCGGCTACACCTTC; J gene: TRBJ1-2; V gene: TRBV19; clone size: NA; D gene: NA
CDR3 protein: CAWSRGLASPNEQFF; CDR3 DNA: TGTGCCTGGAGCCGGGGACTAGCGAGCCCCAATGAGCAGTTCTTC; J gene: TRBJ2-1; V gene: TRBV30; clone size: NA; D gene: TRBD2
CDR3 protein: CATVVGAEAFF; CDR3 DNA: TGTGCCACCGTTGTAGGGGCTGAAGCTTTCTTT; J gene: TRBJ1-1; V gene: TRBV28; clone size: NA; D gene: NA
CDR3 protein: CSVAGTINTEAFF; CDR3 DNA: TGCAGCGTCGCCGGGACTATAAACACTGAAGCTTTCTTT; J gene: TRBJ1-1; V gene: TRBV29-1; clone size: NA; D gene: NA
CDR3 protein: CASSQGTPVTDTQYF; CDR3 DNA: TGTGCCAGCAGCCAAGGTACCCCGGTTACAGATACGCAGTATTTT; J gene: TRBJ2-3; V gene: TRBV14; clone size: NA; D gene: NA
CDR3 protein: CASSLGGGRETQYF; CDR3 DNA: TGTGCCAGCAGCTTAGGTGGAGGGAGAGAGACCCAGTACTTC; J gene: TRBJ2-5; V gene: TRBV11-3; clone size: NA; D gene: NA
CDR3 protein: CASSENSDTQYF; CDR3 DNA: TGCGCCAGCAGTGAGAATAGCGATACGCAGTATTTT; J gene: TRBJ2-3; V gene: TRBV10-1; clone size: few; D gene: NA
CDR3 protein: CSAGLALPTGELFF; CDR3 DNA: TGCAGCGCAGGACTAGCTCTCCCCACCGGGGAGCTGTTTTTT; J gene: TRBJ2-2; V gene: TRBV29-1; clone size: NA; D gene: TRBD2
CDR3 protein: CAWTLGTGSGQPQHF; CDR3 DNA: TGTGCCTGGACCTTGGGGACAGGGAGCGGTCAGCCCCAGCATTTT; J gene: TRBJ1-5; V gene: TRBV30; clone size: NA; D gene: TRBD1
CDR3 protein: CASSFNRDTEAFF; CDR3 DNA: TGTGCCAGCAGCTTTAACAGGGACACTGAAGCTTTCTTT; J gene: TRBJ1-1; V gene: TRBV11-2; clone size: NA; D gene: NA
CDR3 protein: CASRPQTGPNEKLFF; CDR3 DNA: TGTGCCAGCAGACCCCAGACAGGGCCTAATGAAAAACTGTTTTTT; J gene: TRBJ1-4; V gene: TRBV28; clone size: few; D gene: TRBD1
CDR3 protein: CASSEDTGDEQFF; CDR3 DNA: TGCGCCAGCAGTGAAGATACAGGCGATGAGCAGTTCTTC; J gene: TRBJ2-1; V gene: TRBV10-2; clone size: medium-sized; D gene: NA
CDR3 protein: CASSAGQGARDEQFF; CDR3 DNA: TGTGCCAGCAGCGCCGGACAGGGGGCGCGGGATGAGCAGTTCTTC; J gene: TRBJ2-1; V gene: TRBV9; clone size: NA; D gene: TRBD1
CDR3 protein: CAWSGGPPSEEQFF; CDR3 DNA: TGTGCCTGGAGCGGCGGGCCCCCCTCTGAAGAGCAGTTCTTC; J gene: TRBJ2-1; V gene: TRBV30; clone size: NA; D gene: NA
CDR3 protein: CSGEQGYGYTF; CDR3 DNA: TGCAGCGGGGAACAGGGTTATGGCTACACCTTC; J gene: TRBJ1-2; V gene: TRBV29-1; clone size: NA; D gene: NA
CDR3 protein: CASSRADLIVRNTEAFF; CDR3 DNA: TGTGCCAGCAGCAGGGCAGATCTTATAGTGAGGAACACTGAAGCTTTCTTT; J gene: TRBJ1-1; V gene: TRBV28; clone size: NA; D gene: NA
CDR3 protein: CASRSDTTEAFF; CDR3 DNA: TGTGCCAGCAGATCAGACACGACTGAAGCTTTCTTT; J gene: TRBJ1-1; V gene: TRBV28; clone size: NA; D gene: NA
CDR3 protein: CASSSKPRDRPSYEQYF; CDR3 DNA: TGCGCCAGCAGCTCAAAACCCCGGGACAGGCCCTCCTACGAGCAGTACTTC; J gene: TRBJ2-7; V gene: TRBV5-1; clone size: NA; D gene: TRBD1